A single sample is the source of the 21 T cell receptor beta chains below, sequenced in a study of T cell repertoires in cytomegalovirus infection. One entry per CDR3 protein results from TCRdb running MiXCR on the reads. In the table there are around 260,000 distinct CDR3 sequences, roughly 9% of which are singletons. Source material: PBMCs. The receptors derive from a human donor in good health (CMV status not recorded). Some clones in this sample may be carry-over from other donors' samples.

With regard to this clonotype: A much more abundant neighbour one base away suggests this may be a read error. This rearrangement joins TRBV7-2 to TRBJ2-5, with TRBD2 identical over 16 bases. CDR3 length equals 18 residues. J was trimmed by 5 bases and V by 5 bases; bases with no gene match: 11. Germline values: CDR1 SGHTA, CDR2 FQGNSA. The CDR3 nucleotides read TGTGCCAGCAGCCTTACCCCGGGACTAGCGGGGGGGCGGGAGACCCAGTACTTC. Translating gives CASSLTPGLAGGRETQYF.

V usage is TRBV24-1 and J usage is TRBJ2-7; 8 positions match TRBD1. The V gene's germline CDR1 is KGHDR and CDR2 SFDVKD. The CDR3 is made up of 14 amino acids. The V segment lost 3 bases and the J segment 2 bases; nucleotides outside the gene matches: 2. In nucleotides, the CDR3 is TGTGCCACCAGTGATCCAGGGGGCGCCTACGAGCAGTACTTC. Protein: CATSDPGGAYEQYF.

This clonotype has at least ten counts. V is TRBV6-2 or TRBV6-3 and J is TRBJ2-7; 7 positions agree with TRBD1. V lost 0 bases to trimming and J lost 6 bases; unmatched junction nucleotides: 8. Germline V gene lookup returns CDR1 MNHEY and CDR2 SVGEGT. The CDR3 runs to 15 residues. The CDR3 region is CASSYSRGHASEQYF. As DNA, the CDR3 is TGTGCCAGCAGTTACTCAAGGGGGCATGCTTCCGAGCAGTACTTC.

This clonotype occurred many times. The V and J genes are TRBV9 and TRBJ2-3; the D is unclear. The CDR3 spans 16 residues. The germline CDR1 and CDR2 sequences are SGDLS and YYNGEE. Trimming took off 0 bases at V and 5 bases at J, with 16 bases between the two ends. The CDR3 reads CASSVVASTLGDTQYF. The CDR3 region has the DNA TGTGCCAGCAGCGTAGTAGCTAGTACGCTTGGAGATACGCAGTATTTT.

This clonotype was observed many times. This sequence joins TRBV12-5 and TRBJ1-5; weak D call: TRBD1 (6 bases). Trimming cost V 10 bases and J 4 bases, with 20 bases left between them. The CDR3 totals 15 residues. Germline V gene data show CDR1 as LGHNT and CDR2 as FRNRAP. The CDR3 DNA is TGTGCTACCTCTAGGGAGGGGGGAGGAAATCAGCCCCAGCATTTT. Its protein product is CATSREGGGNQPQHF.

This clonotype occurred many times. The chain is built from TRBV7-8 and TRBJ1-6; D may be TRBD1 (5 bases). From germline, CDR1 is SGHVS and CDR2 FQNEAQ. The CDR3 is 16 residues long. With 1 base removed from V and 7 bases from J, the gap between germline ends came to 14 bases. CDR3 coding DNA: TGTGCCAGCAGCTTAGACCAGGGACGCTTAAATTCACCCCTCCACTTT. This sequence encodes CASSLDQGRLNSPLHF.

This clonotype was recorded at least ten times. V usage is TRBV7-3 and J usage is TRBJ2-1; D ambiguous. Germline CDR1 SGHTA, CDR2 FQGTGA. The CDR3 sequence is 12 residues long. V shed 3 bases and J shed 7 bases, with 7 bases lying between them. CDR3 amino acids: CASSFGKNEQFF. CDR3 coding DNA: TGTGCCAGCAGCTTCGGCAAGAATGAGCAGTTCTTC.

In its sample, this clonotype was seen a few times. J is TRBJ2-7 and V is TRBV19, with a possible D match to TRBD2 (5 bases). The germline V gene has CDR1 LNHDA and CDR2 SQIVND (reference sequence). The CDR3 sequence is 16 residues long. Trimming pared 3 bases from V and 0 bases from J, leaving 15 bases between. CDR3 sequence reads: CASSIEARTPSYEQYF. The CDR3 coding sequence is TGTGCCAGTAGTATCGAGGCGCGGACTCCCTCCTACGAGCAGTACTTC.

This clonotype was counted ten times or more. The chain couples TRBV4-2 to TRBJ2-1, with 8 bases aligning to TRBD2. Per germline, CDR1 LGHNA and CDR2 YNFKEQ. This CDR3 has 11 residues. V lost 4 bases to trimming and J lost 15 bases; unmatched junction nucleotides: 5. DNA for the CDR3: TGTGCCAGCAGCCCGGGACTAGGGCGGTTCTTC. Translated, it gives CASSPGLGRFF.

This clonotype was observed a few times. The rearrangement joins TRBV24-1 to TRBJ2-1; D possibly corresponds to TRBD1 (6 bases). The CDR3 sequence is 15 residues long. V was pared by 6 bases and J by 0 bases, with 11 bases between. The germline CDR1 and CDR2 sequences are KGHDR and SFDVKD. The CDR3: CATSRGSGSYNEQFF. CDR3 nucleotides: TGTGCCACCAGTAGGGGGTCTGGCTCCTACAATGAGCAGTTCTTC.

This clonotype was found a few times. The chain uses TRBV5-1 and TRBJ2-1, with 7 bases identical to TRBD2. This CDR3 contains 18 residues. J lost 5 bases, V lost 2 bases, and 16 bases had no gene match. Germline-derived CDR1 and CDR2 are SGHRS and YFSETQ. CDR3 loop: CASSLTAGVREKHNEQFF. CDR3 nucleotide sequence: TGCGCCAGCAGCTTAACCGCTGGTGTGCGGGAGAAACACAATGAGCAGTTCTTC.

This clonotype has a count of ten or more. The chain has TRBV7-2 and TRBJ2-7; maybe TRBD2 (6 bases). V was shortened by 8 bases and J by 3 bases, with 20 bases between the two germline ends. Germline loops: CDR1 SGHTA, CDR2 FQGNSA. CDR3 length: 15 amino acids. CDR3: CASGKSGGTGYEQYF. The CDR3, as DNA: TGTGCCAGCGGCAAGTCAGGAGGGACGGGCTACGAGCAGTACTTC. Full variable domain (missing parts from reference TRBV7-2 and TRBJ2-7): GAGVSQSPSNKVTEKGKDVELRCDPISGHTALYWYRQSLGQGLEFLIYFQGNSAPDKSGLPSDRFSAERTGGSVSTLTIQRTQQEDSAVYLCASGKSGGTGYEQYFGPGTRLTVT.

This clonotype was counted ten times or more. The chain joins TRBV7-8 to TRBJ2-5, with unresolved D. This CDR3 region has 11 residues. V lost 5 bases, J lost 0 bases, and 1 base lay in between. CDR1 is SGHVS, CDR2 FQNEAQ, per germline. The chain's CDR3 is CASSHQETQYF. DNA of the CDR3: TGTGCCAGCAGCCACCAAGAGACCCAGTACTTC.

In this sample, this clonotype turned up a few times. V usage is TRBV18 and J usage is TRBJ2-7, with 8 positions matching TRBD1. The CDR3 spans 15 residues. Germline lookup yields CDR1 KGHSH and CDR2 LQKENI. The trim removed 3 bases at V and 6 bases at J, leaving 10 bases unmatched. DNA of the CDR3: TGTGCCAGCTCACCGGGCCGCCAGGGGGCCCGCGAGCAGTACTTC. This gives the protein CASSPGRQGAREQYF. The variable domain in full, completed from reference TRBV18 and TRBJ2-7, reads NAGVMQNPRHLVRRRGQEARLRCSPMKGHSHVYWYRQLPEEGLKFMVYLQKENIIDESGMPKERFSAEFPKEGPSILRIQQVVRGDSAAYFCASSPGRQGAREQYFGPGTRLTVT.

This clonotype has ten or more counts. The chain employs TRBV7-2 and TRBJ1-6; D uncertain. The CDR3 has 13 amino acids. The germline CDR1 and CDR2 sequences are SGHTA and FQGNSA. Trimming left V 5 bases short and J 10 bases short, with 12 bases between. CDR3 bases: TGTGCCAGCAGCCCCGCCCCGGGATCACCCCTCCACTTT. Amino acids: CASSPAPGSPLHF.

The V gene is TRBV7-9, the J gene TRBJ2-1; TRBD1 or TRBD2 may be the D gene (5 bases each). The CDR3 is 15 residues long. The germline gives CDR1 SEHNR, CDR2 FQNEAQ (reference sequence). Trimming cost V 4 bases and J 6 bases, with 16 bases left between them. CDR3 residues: CASSSPRGAGNEQFF. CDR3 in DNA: TGTGCCAGCAGCTCCCCCCGGGGCGCAGGCAATGAGCAGTTCTTC.

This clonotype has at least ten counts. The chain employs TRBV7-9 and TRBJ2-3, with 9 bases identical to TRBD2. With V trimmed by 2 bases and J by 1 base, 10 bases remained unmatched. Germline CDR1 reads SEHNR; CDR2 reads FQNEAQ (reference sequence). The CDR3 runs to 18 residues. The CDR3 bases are TGTGCCAGCAGCTTACCCCTCCGGCTAGCGGGGCGCACAGATACGCAGTATTTT. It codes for CASSLPLRLAGRTDTQYF.

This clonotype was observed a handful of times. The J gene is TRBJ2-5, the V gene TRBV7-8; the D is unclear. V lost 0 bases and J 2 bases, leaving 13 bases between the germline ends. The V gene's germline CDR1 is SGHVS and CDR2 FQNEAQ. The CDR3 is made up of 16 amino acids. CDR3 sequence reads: CASSLALGPPQETQYF. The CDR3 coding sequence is TGTGCCAGCAGCTTAGCGCTTGGGCCACCTCAAGAGACCCAGTACTTC.

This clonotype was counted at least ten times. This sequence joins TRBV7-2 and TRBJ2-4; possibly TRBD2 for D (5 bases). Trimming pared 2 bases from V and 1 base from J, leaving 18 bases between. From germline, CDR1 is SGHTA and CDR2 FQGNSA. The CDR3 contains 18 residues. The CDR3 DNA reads TGTGCCAGCAGCTTACGGCCCTTTGGTGGGAGCGCCAAAAACATTCAGTACTTC. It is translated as CASSLRPFGGSAKNIQYF. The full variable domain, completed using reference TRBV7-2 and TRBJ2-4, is GAGVSQSPSNKVTEKGKDVELRCDPISGHTALYWYRQSLGQGLEFLIYFQGNSAPDKSGLPSDRFSAERTGGSVSTLTIQRTQQEDSAVYLCASSLRPFGGSAKNIQYFGAGTRLSVL.

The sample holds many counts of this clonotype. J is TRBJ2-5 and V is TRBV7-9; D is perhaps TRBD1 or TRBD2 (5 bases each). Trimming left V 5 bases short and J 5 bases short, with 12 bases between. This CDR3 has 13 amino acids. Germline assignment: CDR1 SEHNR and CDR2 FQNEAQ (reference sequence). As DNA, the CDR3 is TGTGCCAGCAGCCAAAACTGGGGGGAGACCCAGTACTTC. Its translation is CASSQNWGETQYF.

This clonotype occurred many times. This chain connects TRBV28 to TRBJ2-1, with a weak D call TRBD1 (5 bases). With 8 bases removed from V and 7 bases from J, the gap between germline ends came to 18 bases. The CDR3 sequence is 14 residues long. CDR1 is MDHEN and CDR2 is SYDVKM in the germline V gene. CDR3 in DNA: TGTGCCAGCCAGGGAATCGGGCTTGGGAATGAGCAGTTCTTC. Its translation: CASQGIGLGNEQFF.